This TCR beta chain was recovered during a study of regulatory T cells in long-lasting Graves disease. Findings and caveats of the study: Possibly, accuracy suffered from the small sample size. Persistent disease showed a preference for TRBV28, TRBJ1-2 and TRBJ2-5. Compared with new cases, persistent Graves' patients showed reduced TCR diversity.

This clonotype was seen at least ten times. Antigen specificity is unknown. As to time point: newly diagnosed GD, antithyroid drugs for less than 3 months. PBMC RNA served as the TCR library source. The germline CDR1 and CDR2 sequences are MDHEN and SYDVKM. This CDR3 contains 13 residues. The V end was cut by 7 bases, the J end by 6 bases, with 12 bases between. iRepertoire HTBI primers and Arm-PCR of CDR3 regions built TCR beta libraries. In the authors' workflow: Among the samples, 60 to 65 TRBV and 13 to 15 TRBJ segments were identified. TCRdb reprocessed the multiplex PCR reads via MiXCR and lists one record per CDR3 protein. These V and J calls derive from TCRdb rather than the authors' analysis. The table has around 470,000 distinct CDR3 sequences, around 15% seen once. These data were also filed under a second study, of T cells in Graves' hyperthyroidism and ophthalmopathy.

The V and J genes are TRBV28 and TRBJ1-4; D possibly corresponds to TRBD1 (5 bases). This receptor was taken from a woman aged 50 to 60 with Graves disease. The sample here was peripheral blood mononuclear cells (PBMCs), taken at new diagnosis, from a patient treated with antithyroid drugs. The CDR3 nucleotides are TGTGCCAGCAATCACGGGACGGATGAAAAACTGTTTTTT. Its protein is CASNHGTDEKLFF.